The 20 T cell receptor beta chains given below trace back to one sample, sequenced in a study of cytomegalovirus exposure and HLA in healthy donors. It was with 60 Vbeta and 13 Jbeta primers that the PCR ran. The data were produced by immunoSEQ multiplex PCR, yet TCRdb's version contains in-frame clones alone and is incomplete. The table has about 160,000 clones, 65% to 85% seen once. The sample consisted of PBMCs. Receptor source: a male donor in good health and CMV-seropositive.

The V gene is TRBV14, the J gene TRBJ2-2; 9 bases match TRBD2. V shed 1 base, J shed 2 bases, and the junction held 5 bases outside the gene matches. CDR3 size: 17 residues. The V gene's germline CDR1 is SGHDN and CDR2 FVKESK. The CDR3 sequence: CASSQGLSGSNTGELFF. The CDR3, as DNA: TGTGCCAGCAGCCAAGGCCTTAGCGGGAGCAACACCGGGGAGCTGTTTTTT. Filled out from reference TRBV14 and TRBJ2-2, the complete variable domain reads EAGVTQFPSHSVIEKGQTVTLRCDPISGHDNLYWYRRVMGKEIKFLLHFVKESKQDESGMPNNRFLAERTGGTYSTLKVQPAELEDSGVYFCASSQGLSGSNTGELFFGEGSRLTVL.

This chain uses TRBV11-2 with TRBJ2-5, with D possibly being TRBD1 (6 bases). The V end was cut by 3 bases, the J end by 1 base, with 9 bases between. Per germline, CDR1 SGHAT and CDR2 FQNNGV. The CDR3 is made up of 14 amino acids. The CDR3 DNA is TGTGCCAGCAGCTTGGGGGCCGCCCAAGAGACCCAGTACTTC. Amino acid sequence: CASSLGAAQETQYF.

CDR3 bases: TGTGCCAGCAGCTTAATGGCGGGAGCGGGGGATGAGCAGTTCTTC. Its protein is CASSLMAGAGDEQFF. The V gene is TRBV7-3, the J gene TRBJ2-1, with TRBD2 matching 8 bases. Trimming cost V 1 base and J 8 bases; bases outside gene matches: 7. This CDR3 is built from 15 residues. The V gene's germline CDR1 is SGHTA and CDR2 FQGTGA.

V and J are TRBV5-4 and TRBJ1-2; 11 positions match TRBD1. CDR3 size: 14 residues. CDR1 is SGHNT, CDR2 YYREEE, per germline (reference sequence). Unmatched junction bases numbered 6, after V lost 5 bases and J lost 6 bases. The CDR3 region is CASSLGQGVHGYTF. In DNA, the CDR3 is TGTGCCAGCAGTCTGGGACAGGGGGTCCATGGCTACACCTTC.

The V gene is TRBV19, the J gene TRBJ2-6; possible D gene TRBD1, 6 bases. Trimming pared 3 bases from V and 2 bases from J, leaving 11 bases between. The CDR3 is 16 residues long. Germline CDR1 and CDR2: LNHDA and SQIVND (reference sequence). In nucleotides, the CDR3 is TGTGCCAGTAGTATTATCTCAGGGGCTGGGGCCAACGTCCTGACTTTC. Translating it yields CASSIISGAGANVLTF.

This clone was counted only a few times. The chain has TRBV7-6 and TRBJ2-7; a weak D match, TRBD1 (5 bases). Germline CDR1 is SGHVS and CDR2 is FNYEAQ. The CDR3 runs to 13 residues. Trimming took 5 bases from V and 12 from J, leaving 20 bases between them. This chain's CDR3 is CASSTLTDGPRYF. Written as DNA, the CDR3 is TGTGCCAGCAGCACCCTGACAGACGGACCTCGGTACTTC.

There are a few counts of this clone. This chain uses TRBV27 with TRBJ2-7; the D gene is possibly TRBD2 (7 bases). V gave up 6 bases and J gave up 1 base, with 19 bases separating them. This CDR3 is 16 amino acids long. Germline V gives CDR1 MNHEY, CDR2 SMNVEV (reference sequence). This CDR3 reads CASRARGRERSYEQYF. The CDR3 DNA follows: TGTGCCAGCAGGGCTCGGGGGCGGGAGAGATCCTACGAGCAGTACTTC.

The CDR3 nucleotides are TGTGCCAGCAGCTTGGATAGGAACAGGGGGGCGACCGGGGAGCTGTTTTTT. Protein: CASSLDRNRGATGELFF. V and J are TRBV5-4 and TRBJ2-2; 8 bases fit TRBD1. The CDR3 sequence is 17 residues long. Germline CDR1 and CDR2: SGHNT and YYREEE (reference sequence). V trimming: 0 bases; J trimming: 5 bases; junction bases outside the gene matches: 9.

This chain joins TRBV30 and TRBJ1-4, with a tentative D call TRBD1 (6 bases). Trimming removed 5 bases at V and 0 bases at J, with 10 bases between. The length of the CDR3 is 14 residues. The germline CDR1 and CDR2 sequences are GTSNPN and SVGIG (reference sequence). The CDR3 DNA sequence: TGTGCCTGGGACAGGAGTGCAACTAATGAAAAACTGTTTTTT. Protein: CAWDRSATNEKLFF.

The CDR3 region has the DNA TGTGCCATCAAGACTTGGGGCTACACCTTC. Translated, it gives CAIKTWGYTF. V is TRBV10-3 and J is TRBJ1-2, with unresolved D. The CDR3 consists of 10 residues. Germline V lookup: CDR1 ENHRY, CDR2 SYGVKD. Trimming pared 7 bases from V and 8 bases from J, leaving 8 bases between.

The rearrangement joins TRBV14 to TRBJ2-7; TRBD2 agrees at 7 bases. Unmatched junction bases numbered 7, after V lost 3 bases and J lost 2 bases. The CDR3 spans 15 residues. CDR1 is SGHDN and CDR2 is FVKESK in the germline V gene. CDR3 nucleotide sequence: TGTGCCAGCAGCCACCTAGCGGAACCTCCCTACGAGCAGTACTTC. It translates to CASSHLAEPPYEQYF.

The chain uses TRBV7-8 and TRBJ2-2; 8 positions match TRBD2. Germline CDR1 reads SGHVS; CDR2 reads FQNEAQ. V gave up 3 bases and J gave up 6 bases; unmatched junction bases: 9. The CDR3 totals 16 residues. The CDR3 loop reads CASSFQSSGISGELFF. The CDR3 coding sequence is TGTGCCAGCAGCTTTCAAAGTAGCGGGATTTCCGGGGAGCTGTTTTTT.

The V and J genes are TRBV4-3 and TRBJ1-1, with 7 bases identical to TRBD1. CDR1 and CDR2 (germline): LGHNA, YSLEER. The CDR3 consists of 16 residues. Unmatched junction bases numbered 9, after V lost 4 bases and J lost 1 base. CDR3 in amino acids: CASSRTADRPNTEAFF. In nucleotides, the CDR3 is TGCGCCAGCAGCCGGACCGCGGACAGGCCGAACACTGAAGCTTTCTTT.

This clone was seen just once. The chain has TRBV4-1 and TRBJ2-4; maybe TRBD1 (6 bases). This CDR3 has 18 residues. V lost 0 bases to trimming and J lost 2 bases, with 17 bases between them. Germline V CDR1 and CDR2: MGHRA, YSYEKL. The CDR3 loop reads CASSQDRVRGTTKNIQYF. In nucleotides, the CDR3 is TGCGCCAGCAGCCAAGACCGGGTTAGAGGGACAACCAAAAACATTCAGTACTTC.

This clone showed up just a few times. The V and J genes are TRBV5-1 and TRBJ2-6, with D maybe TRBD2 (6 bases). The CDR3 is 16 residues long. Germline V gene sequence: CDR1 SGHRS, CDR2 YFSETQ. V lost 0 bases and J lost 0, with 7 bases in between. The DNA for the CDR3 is TGCGCCAGCAGCTTGGTCGGGAGCTCTGGGGCCAACGTCCTGACTTTC. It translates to CASSLVGSSGANVLTF.

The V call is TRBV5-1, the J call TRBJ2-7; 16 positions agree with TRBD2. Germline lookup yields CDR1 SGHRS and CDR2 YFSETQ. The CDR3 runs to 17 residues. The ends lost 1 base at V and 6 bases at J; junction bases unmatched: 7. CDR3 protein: CASSLLGLAGGPSEQYF. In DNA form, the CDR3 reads TGCGCCAGCAGCTTGCTGGGACTAGCGGGAGGGCCCTCCGAGCAGTACTTC.

CDR3 residues: CSSGDSIYEQYF. CDR3 nucleotide sequence: TGTTCCTCCGGAGACAGCATCTACGAGCAGTACTTC. The J gene is TRBJ2-7, the V gene TRBV27, with D tentatively TRBD1 (5 bases). This CDR3 is 12 amino acids long. Germline loops: CDR1 MNHEY, CDR2 SMNVEV (reference sequence).

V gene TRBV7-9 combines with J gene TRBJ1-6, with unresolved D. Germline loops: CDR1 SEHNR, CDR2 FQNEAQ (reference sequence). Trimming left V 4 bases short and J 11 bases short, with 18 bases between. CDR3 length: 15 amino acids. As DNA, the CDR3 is TGTGCCAGCAGCTCTGCCTCGCCGGGAAATCCACCCCTCCACTTT. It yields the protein CASSSASPGNPPLHF.

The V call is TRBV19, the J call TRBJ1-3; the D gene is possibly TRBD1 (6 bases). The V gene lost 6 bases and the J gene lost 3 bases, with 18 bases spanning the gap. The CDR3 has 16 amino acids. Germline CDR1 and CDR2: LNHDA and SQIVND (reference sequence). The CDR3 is CASSLGGGAFGNTIYF. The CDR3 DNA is TGTGCCAGTAGCCTCGGTGGGGGGGCGTTTGGAAACACCATATATTTT. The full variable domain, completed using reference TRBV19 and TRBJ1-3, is DGGITQSPKYLFRKEGQNVTLSCEQNLNHDAMYWYRQDPGQGLRLIYYSQIVNDFQKGDIAEGYSVSREKKESFPLTVTSAQKNPTAFYLCASSLGGGAFGNTIYFGEGSWLTVV.

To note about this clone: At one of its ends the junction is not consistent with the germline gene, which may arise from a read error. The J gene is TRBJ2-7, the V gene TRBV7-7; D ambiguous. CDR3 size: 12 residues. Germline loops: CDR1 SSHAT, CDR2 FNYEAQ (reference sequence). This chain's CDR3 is CASSSFIDEQYF. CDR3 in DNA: TGTGCTAGCAGCTCCTTTATCGACGAGCAGTACTTC.